This T cell receptor (beta chain) was sequenced in a study of blood T cell repertoires in COVID-19. Some clones are missing from TCRdb's copy, which holds only in-frame ones; the method was immunoSEQ multiplex PCR. This repertoire shows roughly 330,000 clones, approximately 87% found once; its top ten account for roughly 4.1%. Germline CDR1 and CDR2: SGHVS and FNYEAQ. V gave up 2 bases and J gave up 0 bases, with 13 bases separating them. The CDR3 has 17 residues. The chain employs TRBV7-6 and TRBJ1-4; D is undetermined. This clonotype was obtained from a woman aged 45-65 years with active or convalescent COVID-19. Sequenced sample: peripheral blood. The CDR3 bases are TGTGCCAGCAGCTTAAATAGTCGAAGTGCAACTAATGAAAAACTGTTTTTT. This gives the protein CASSLNSRSATNEKLFF.